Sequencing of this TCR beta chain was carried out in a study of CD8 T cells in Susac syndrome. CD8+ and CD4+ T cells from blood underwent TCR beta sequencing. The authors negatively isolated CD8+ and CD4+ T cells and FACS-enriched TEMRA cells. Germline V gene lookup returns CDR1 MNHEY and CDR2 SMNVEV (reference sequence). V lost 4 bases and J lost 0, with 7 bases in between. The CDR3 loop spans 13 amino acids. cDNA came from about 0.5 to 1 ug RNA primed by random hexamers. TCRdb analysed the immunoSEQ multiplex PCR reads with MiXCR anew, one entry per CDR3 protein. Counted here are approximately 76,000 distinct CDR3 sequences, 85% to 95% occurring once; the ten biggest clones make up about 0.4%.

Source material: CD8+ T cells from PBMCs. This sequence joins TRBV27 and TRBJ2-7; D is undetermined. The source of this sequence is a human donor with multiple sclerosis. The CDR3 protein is CASSSGISYEQYF. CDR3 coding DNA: TGTGCCAGCAGTTCTGGCATCTCCTACGAGCAGTACTTC.